This T cell receptor (beta chain) was recorded in a study of CD8+ T cells in alopecia areata. Background on the study: In an open-label trial, patients got 5 to 10 mg tofacitinib twice daily. A 6-month off-drug phase came after tofacitinib, which had lasted 6 to 18 months. Overall study results and limits: In lesional scalp, particularly from alopecia totalis/universalis, clonality was higher than in normal scalp. Sequencing of scalp samples also captures resident alphabeta T cells of normal skin.

RNA, once extracted, was reverse transcribed into cDNA for use as the sequencing template. Here immunoSEQ multiplex PCR was the method, and the copy in TCRdb shows in-frame clones only, minus some. The data hold 13,000 or so clones, with around three fifths observed a single time. From germline, CDR1 is MNHNS and CDR2 SASEGT. The CDR3 loop spans 14 amino acids. The ends were cut back, 5 bases at V and 2 bases at J, with 10 bases in the middle. Researchers took lesional scalp punch biopsies and peripheral blood from people who were alopecia areata patients. About this clone itself: Its antigen remains unknown.

This rearrangement joins TRBV6-1 to TRBJ1-5, with D uncertain. What was sequenced was skin. The receptor comes from a human donor with alopecia areata. Here the CDR3 DNA reads TGTGCCAGCAGTCATCTCGGGGGCAATCAGCCCCAGCATTTT. Its protein is CASSHLGGNQPQHF.